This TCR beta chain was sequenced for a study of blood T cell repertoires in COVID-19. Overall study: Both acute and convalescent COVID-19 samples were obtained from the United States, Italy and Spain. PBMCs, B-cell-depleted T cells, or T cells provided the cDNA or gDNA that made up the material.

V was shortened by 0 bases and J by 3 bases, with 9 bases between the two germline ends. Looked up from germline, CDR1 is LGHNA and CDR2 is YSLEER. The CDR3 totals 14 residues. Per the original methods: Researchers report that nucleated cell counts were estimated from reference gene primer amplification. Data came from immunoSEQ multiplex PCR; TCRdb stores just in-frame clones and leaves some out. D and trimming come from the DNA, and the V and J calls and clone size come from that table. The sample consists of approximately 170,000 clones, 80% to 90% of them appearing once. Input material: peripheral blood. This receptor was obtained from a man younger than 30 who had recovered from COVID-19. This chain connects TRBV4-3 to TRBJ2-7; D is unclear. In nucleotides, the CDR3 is TGCGCCAGCAGCCAAGACATAAGCCACTACGAGCAGTACTTC. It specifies CASSQDISHYEQYF.